Below, 28 T cell receptor beta chains from the same sample are listed, as sequenced in a study of blood T cell repertoires in COVID-19. Produced via immunoSEQ multiplex PCR; TCRdb's table is partial and in-frame only. The sample gives about 99,000 clones, roughly 87% of which show up once; 6.2% is in the top ten. What was sequenced was peripheral blood. All receptors derive from a human donor in a cohort sampled during active COVID-19.

The V gene is TRBV6-5, the J gene TRBJ2-7; D is undetermined. V shed 6 bases and J shed 2 bases, with 11 bases lying between them. The CDR3 length is 13 residues. Germline CDR1 is MNHEY and CDR2 is SVGAGI. In DNA, the CDR3 is TGTGCCAGCAGCTCACTCATGACCTACGAGCAGTACTTC. It yields the protein CASSSLMTYEQYF.

The V and J genes are TRBV5-1 and TRBJ2-1; 7 nucleotides line up with TRBD1. The CDR3 spans 15 residues. The junction had 6 bases not matched to a gene; V was cut back by 4 bases and J by 2 bases. From germline, CDR1 is SGHRS and CDR2 YFSETQ. The CDR3 spells CASSPTGVAYNEQFF. DNA of the CDR3: TGCGCCAGCAGCCCTACAGGGGTGGCCTACAATGAGCAGTTCTTC.

This chain connects TRBV12-3 or TRBV12-4 to TRBJ1-1; D ambiguous. Trimming took off 3 bases at V and 0 bases at J, with 5 bases between the two ends. The CDR3 consists of 13 residues. CDR3 nucleotides: TGTGCCAGCAGTTTGGCCATGAACACTGAAGCTTTCTTT. As protein: CASSLAMNTEAFF.

V and J are TRBV5-5 and TRBJ1-4, with TRBD1 identical over 11 bases. With V trimmed by 0 bases and J by 1 base, 2 bases remained unmatched. CDR3 length: 17 residues. Germline-derived CDR1 and CDR2 are SGHKS and YYEKEE (reference sequence). The CDR3 sequence: CASSLGTGGRTNEKLFF. The CDR3 DNA sequence: TGTGCCAGCAGCTTGGGGACAGGGGGCAGAACTAATGAAAAACTGTTTTTT.

The chain uses TRBV14 and TRBJ2-3; 13 nucleotides agree with TRBD2. Germline-derived CDR1 and CDR2 are SGHDN and FVKESK. The CDR3 is 17 residues long. The junction had 6 bases not matched to a gene; V was cut back by 6 bases and J by 0 bases. The CDR3 region is CASRRTSGSSSTDTQYF. The DNA of the CDR3 is TGTGCCAGCAGACGGACTAGCGGGAGTTCGAGCACAGATACGCAGTATTTT.

The genes are TRBV19 and TRBJ2-6, with TRBD1 matching over 7 bases. V lost 5 bases and J lost 0; bases outside the gene matches: 7. Germline lookup yields CDR1 LNHDA and CDR2 SQIVND (reference sequence). This CDR3 has 17 amino acids. The CDR3 here is CASSPQGFSSGANVLTF. The CDR3, as DNA: TGTGCCAGTAGTCCACAGGGGTTTTCCTCTGGGGCCAACGTCCTGACTTTC.

The genes are TRBV5-1 and TRBJ2-5; D gene ambiguous. V was trimmed by 5 bases and J by 4 bases, leaving 9 bases between them. Germline V CDR1 and CDR2: SGHRS, YFSETQ. This CDR3 is built from 12 residues. CDR3 protein: CASSQPGETQYF. The CDR3 bases are TGCGCCAGCAGTCAACCAGGAGAGACCCAGTACTTC.

The CDR3 DNA is TGTGCCTGGAGTGTTGTCCGGGGGGGCCGGGATGAGCAGTTCTTC. Residues: CAWSVVRGGRDEQFF. This chain uses TRBV30 with TRBJ2-1; 8 bases agree with TRBD2. CDR1 and CDR2 (germline): GTSNPN, SVGIG (reference sequence). V lost 0 bases to trimming and J lost 8 bases; unmatched junction nucleotides: 9. The CDR3 extends over 15 amino acids.

The chain recombines TRBV14 with TRBJ1-1; TRBD1 matches at 7 bases. The germline CDR1 and CDR2 sequences are SGHDN and FVKESK. The CDR3 loop spans 14 amino acids. The junction had 3 bases not matched to a gene; V was cut back by 2 bases and J by 3 bases. The CDR3 nucleotides read TGTGCCAGCAGCCAATGGACAGGAGACACTGAAGCTTTCTTT. It specifies CASSQWTGDTEAFF.

This chain connects TRBV29-1 to TRBJ2-7; TRBD2 might be the D (6 bases). Germline V gene sequence: CDR1 SQVTM, CDR2 ANQGSEA. The germline V and J ends were trimmed by 7 bases and 4 bases, with 14 bases remaining between them. The CDR3 has 12 amino acids. The CDR3 region has the DNA TGCAGCGCGTTGAGGGGAGGTTACGAGCAGTACTTC. It yields the protein CSALRGGYEQYF.

This chain uses TRBV7-6 with TRBJ2-7, with 10 bases that match TRBD2. V shed 4 bases and J 0 bases; nucleotides not matched to a gene: 6. CDR3 length equals 16 residues. The V gene's germline CDR1 is SGHVS and CDR2 FNYEAQ. The CDR3 nucleotides read TGTGCCAGCAGCTCCTTAGCGGGAGGCAGCTCCTACGAGCAGTACTTC. It specifies CASSSLAGGSSYEQYF.

CDR3 residues: CASSKFGWVVWEGANVLTF. Written as DNA, the CDR3 is TGTGCCAGCAGCAAATTCGGGTGGGTTGTGTGGGAGGGGGCCAACGTCCTGACTTTC. The gene calls are TRBV21-1 and TRBJ2-6; the table assigns TRBD2, which was not confirmed against the DNA. TRBV21-1 is reported as a pseudogene. The CDR3 is 19 residues long.

This chain links TRBV28 with TRBJ1-2; 9 bases align to TRBD1. CDR1 is MDHEN and CDR2 is SYDVKM in the germline V gene. The CDR3 totals 15 residues. V lost 6 bases, J lost 8 bases, and 13 bases stayed unmatched. Here the CDR3 reads CASSPRDRDWKGYTF. The CDR3 nucleotides read TGTGCCAGCAGCCCCCGGGACAGGGATTGGAAGGGCTACACCTTC.

This chain connects TRBV28 to TRBJ1-5; D possibly corresponds to TRBD1 (6 bases). Deletions cut 3 bases from V and 5 bases from J, with 14 bases between. CDR1 MDHEN and CDR2 SYDVKM come from the germline V gene. The length of the CDR3 is 15 residues. In nucleotides, the CDR3 is TGTGCCAGCAGTTTGGGCGGGGGGCGCCATCAGCCCCAGCATTTT. It codes for CASSLGGGRHQPQHF.

This rearrangement joins TRBV2 to TRBJ2-5; TRBD2 matches 11 bases. V gave up 7 bases and J gave up 2 bases; unmatched junction bases: 3. The CDR3 has 14 amino acids. Per the germline V gene, CDR1 is SNHLY and CDR2 is FYNNEI. The CDR3 is CASTTSGIQETQYF. The CDR3 region has the DNA TGTGCCAGCACGACTAGCGGGATACAAGAGACCCAGTACTTC.

In its sample, this clone was seen once. The chain has TRBV27 and TRBJ2-1; D is undetermined. V was cut by 6 bases and J by 1 base, with 10 bases left in between. Germline V CDR1 and CDR2: MNHEY, SMNVEV (reference sequence). The CDR3 consists of 14 residues. In nucleotides, the CDR3 is TGTGCCAGCAGGCGAGAGTCGTCCTACAATGAGCAGTTCTTC. Protein sequence: CASRRESSYNEQFF.

The gene calls are TRBV6-5 and TRBJ1-1; D is unclear. Trimming took off 7 bases at V and 3 bases at J, with 18 bases between the two ends. CDR3 length equals 15 residues. The germline gives CDR1 MNHEY, CDR2 SVGAGI. Here the CDR3 DNA reads TGTGCCAGCACCAGAGGGCTGGTAGTGGACACTGAAGCTTTCTTT. Translated, it gives CASTRGLVVDTEAFF.

The gene calls are TRBV9 and TRBJ2-7, with a possible D match to TRBD2 (6 bases). Germline V gene data show CDR1 as SGDLS and CDR2 as YYNGEE. The V and J ends lost 3 bases and 9 bases respectively, with 13 bases between them. The CDR3 has 12 residues. DNA for the CDR3: TGTGCCAGCAGCGCCTTGGGGGGACCGCAGTACTTC. Translation gives CASSALGGPQYF.

The chain carries TRBV27 and TRBJ2-7; 9 nucleotides align to TRBD1. This CDR3 spans 12 amino acids. Germline CDR1 MNHEY, CDR2 SMNVEV (reference sequence). J was trimmed by 3 bases and V by 6 bases; bases with no gene match: 0. CDR3 DNA sequence: TGTGCCAGCAGGGGACAGGGCTACGAGCAGTACTTC. It specifies CASRGQGYEQYF.

The chain couples TRBV9 to TRBJ2-2, with 8 bases matching TRBD1. The CDR3 extends over 15 amino acids. V was pared by 3 bases and J by 1 base, with 2 bases of the junction left unmatched. Germline V gives CDR1 SGDLS, CDR2 YYNGEE. CDR3 in DNA: TGTGCCAGCAGCGCCGGACAGGGGAACACCGGGGAGCTGTTTTTT. Its protein is CASSAGQGNTGELFF.

In nucleotides, the CDR3 is TGTGCCAGCAGTTTAACAGGGCTAGCGGAAATCTTCTCTGGGGCCAACGTCCTGACTTTC. This codes for CASSLTGLAEIFSGANVLTF. This chain joins TRBV28 and TRBJ2-6, with TRBD2 as a possible D gene (7 bases). The CDR3 loop spans 20 amino acids. Germline V gives CDR1 MDHEN, CDR2 SYDVKM. Trimming cost V 2 bases and J 0 bases, with 20 bases left between them.

The chain uses TRBV10-3 and TRBJ2-3; 7 nucleotides agree with TRBD1. CDR3 length: 16 residues. CDR1 ENHRY and CDR2 SYGVKD come from the germline V gene. V shed 4 bases, J shed 0 bases, and the junction held 7 bases outside the gene matches. For the CDR3, the DNA is TGTGCCATCAGTGCCTCGGACAGGATTAGCACAGATACGCAGTATTTT. Translated, it gives CAISASDRISTDTQYF.

This rearrangement joins TRBV6-1 to TRBJ1-5; no reliable D call. Trimming pared 3 bases from V and 8 bases from J, leaving 8 bases between. CDR1 and CDR2 from the germline V gene are MNHNS and SASEGT. The CDR3 covers 12 residues. The CDR3 DNA is TGTGCCAGCAGTGACCTTGGAGAGCCCCAGCATTTT. Residues: CASSDLGEPQHF.

The chain has TRBV23-1 and TRBJ1-6, with D uncertain. TRBV23-1 is treated as an ORF (open reading frame) with a function not yet certain. This CDR3 has 16 residues. Trimming stripped 3 bases from V and 10 bases from J, with 19 bases between. The CDR3 DNA sequence: TGCGCCAGCAGTCAGTCGAGGGAACCTTGGCGCTCACCCCTCCACTTT. Protein sequence: CASSQSREPWRSPLHF.

The rearrangement joins TRBV5-1 to TRBJ1-2; D is uncertain. CDR1 is SGHRS and CDR2 is YFSETQ in the germline V gene. CDR3 length equals 14 residues. V was shortened by 0 bases and J by 3 bases, with 9 bases between the two germline ends. Here the CDR3 DNA reads TGCGCCAGCAGCTTGGCCGGGAGGGACTATGGCTACACCTTC. It specifies CASSLAGRDYGYTF.

A single count supports this clone. V and J are TRBV6-5 and TRBJ2-7, with D possibly matching TRBD1 (6 bases). Trimming cost V 8 bases and J 6 bases, with 20 bases left between them. The CDR3 loop spans 14 amino acids. Germline CDR1 and CDR2: MNHEY and SVGAGI. In DNA, the CDR3 is TGTGCCAGCGACGACAGGTCCTGGGCCGGCGAGCAGTACTTC. It encodes CASDDRSWAGEQYF.

The V call is TRBV6-1, the J call TRBJ1-5; perhaps TRBD1 as D (6 bases). V was trimmed by 1 base and J by 7 bases, leaving 11 bases between them. Germline V gives CDR1 MNHNS, CDR2 SASEGT. This CDR3 region has 14 residues. In DNA, the CDR3 is TGTGCCAGCAGTGAAGTCGGGGGGCGGCAGCCCCAGCATTTT. Translation gives CASSEVGGRQPQHF.

The chain carries TRBV9 and TRBJ2-2, with 9 bases aligning to TRBD2. Trimming cost V 0 bases and J 6 bases; bases outside gene matches: 6. This CDR3 is 16 amino acids long. CDR1 and CDR2 from the germline V gene are SGDLS and YYNGEE. The CDR3 reads CASSVVRAGGPGELFF. The CDR3 DNA is TGTGCCAGCAGCGTAGTTCGGGCGGGAGGGCCCGGGGAGCTGTTTTTT.